These T cell receptor beta chains were read from a single sample in a study of blood T cell repertoires in COVID-19. Using immunoSEQ multiplex PCR, the repertoire was profiled, and TCRdb retains in-frame clones only, with some absent. The sample carries fewer than 350,000 clones, about 85% recorded once. Sequencing was done on a sample of PBMCs or T cells enriched from blood (not recorded which). The receptors originated from a woman between 50 and 59 years old who had recovered from COVID-19. Both conserved end residues are part of each CDR3. D genes are given only for firm matches. Not every row has a clone size; where given, it reads once, few, many or a size class.

J | D | V | size | DNA | CDR3
TRBJ1-1 | . | TRBV28 | . | TGTGCCAGCTCAAGTCCGGGGTTGAACACTGAAGCTTTCTTT | CASSSPGLNTEAFF
TRBJ1-1 | . | TRBV30 | . | TGTGCCTGGGGAAAACAGGGCCTCACTGAAGCTTTCTTT | CAWGKQGLTEAFF
TRBJ1-5 | TRBD1 | TRBV7-2 | . | TGTGCCAGCAGGCCCCCGGGAAGCGGGACAGGGCGGGATCAGCCCCAGCATTTT | CASRPPGSGTGRDQPQHF
TRBJ2-1 | TRBD2 | TRBV4-2 | . | TGTGCCAGCAGCCTAGCCGGGACTAGCGAGAAAAATGAGCAGTTCTTC | CASSLAGTSEKNEQFF
TRBJ2-7 | . | TRBV4-3 | once | TGCGCCAGCAGCCAAGGGCAAGGACTGACCTACGAGCAGTACTTC | CASSQGQGLTYEQYF
TRBJ1-6 | TRBD1 | TRBV2 | . | TGTGCCATCCAAAGACAGGGGGCTAGGTCACCCCTCCACTTT | CAIQRQGARSPLHF
TRBJ2-2 | TRBD1 | TRBV24-1 | few | TGTGCCACCAGTGAGAACAGGGGTTATAACACCGGGGAGCTGTTTTTT | CATSENRGYNTGELFF
TRBJ1-1 | . | TRBV6-4 | . | TGTGCCAGCAGGGAGGACAGCTGGAACACTGAAGCTTTCTTT | CASREDSWNTEAFF
TRBJ2-3 | TRBD2 | TRBV5-4 | . | TGTGCCAGCAGCTTGGCCGGTTGGAGCGGGAGGGCGGGTAGCACAGATACGCAGTATTTT | CASSLAGWSGRAGSTDTQYF
TRBJ2-7 | . | TRBV15 | . | TGTGCCACCAGCGAGGGGACTTCAGGGTACTACGAGCAGTACTTC | CATSEGTSGYYEQYF
TRBJ1-1 | . | TRBV11-2 | few | TGTGCCAGCAGCCTCGCCGGGGGGAGAAGGACTGAAGCTTTCTTT | CASSLAGGRRTEAFF
TRBJ2-1 | . | TRBV9 | . | TGTGCCAGCAGCGTAGAGGGACTCCCGTCCTACAATGAGCAGTTCTTC | CASSVEGLPSYNEQFF
TRBJ1-6 | . | TRBV7-2 | . | TGTGCCAGCAGCTTAGGGACAGTAGGTTCACCCCTCCACTTT | CASSLGTVGSPLHF
TRBJ1-2 | . | TRBV7-2 | . | TGTGCCAGCAGTCCAACAGGGAACTATGGCTACACCTTC | CASSPTGNYGYTF